The following is a TCR beta chain sequence with its context. Its specificity is not known. From the RT-PCR reads, TCRdb called clonotypes with MiXCR, one entry per CDR3 protein. This sample yields hundreds of thousands of distinct CDR3 sequences, of which about 15% are seen a single time; less than 8.5% belongs to the top ten. This CDR3 comprises 14 residues. Trimming left V 4 bases short and J 7 bases short, with 15 bases between. The germline V gene encodes CDR1 SGHKS and CDR2 YYEKEE (reference sequence). The data are from a study of response to subunit inactivated influenza vaccine. Study findings and constraints: Authors suggested seasonal influenza vaccinations each recruit few new T cells.

Specimen: PBMCs from blood, collected roughly 15 days before vaccination. The sequence was obtained from a man aged 45 to 65 who received an inactivated influenza vaccine. V usage is TRBV5-5 and J usage is TRBJ1-5; possible D gene TRBD1, 5 bases. The chain's CDR3 is CASSRLGGRQPQHF. Here the CDR3 DNA reads TGTGCCAGCAGCCGTCTCGGGGGGAGGCAGCCCCAGCATTTT. Full variable domain (remainder filled in from reference TRBV5-5 and TRBJ1-5): DAGVTQSPTHLIKTRGQQVTLRCSPISGHKSVSWYQQVLGQGPQFIFQYYEKEERGRGNFPDRFSARQFPNYSSELNVNALLLGDSALYLCASSRLGGRQPQHFGDGTRLSIL.